This T cell receptor (beta chain) was identified during a study of shared clonotypes between healthy human individuals. Study in general: For every donor, three CD4 naive, three CD4 memory, two CD8 naive and one CD8 memory plates were used.

Looked up from germline, CDR1 is SGHDN and CDR2 is FVKESK. V was trimmed by 0 bases and J by 6 bases, leaving 6 bases between them. The CDR3 loop spans 13 amino acids. Template for every sorted-subset replicate PCR totaled about 200 ng DNA, 25,000 to 35,000 T cell genomes. Generated by immunoSEQ multiplex PCR, the TCRdb table keeps only in-frame clones and is missing some. The sample contains 550,000 to 850,000 clones, 55% to 80% of which appear only once. This clone is a singleton in its sample. This TCR was recovered from a young woman in good health. The rearrangement joins TRBV14 to TRBJ1-5, with D unclear. The sample consisted of memory CD4+ T cells sorted from blood. Subset specified: CD45RA-negative fraction. CDR3 amino acids: CASSQDGFQPQHF. CDR3 DNA: TGTGCCAGCAGCCAAGATGGGTTTCAGCCCCAGCATTTT.